A single sample is the source of the 24 T cell receptor beta chains below, sequenced in a study of cytomegalovirus exposure and HLA in healthy donors. The PCR contained 60 Vbeta and 13 Jbeta primers. Libraries were prepared by immunoSEQ multiplex PCR; TCRdb keeps only in-frame clonotypes and omits some of them. This sample carries just over 80,000 clones, with 0.95% to 1.3% going to the ten biggest clones. The sample was PBMCs. Receptors were obtained from a woman in her 30s in good health and CMV-seronegative.

This chain connects TRBV2 to TRBJ2-7, with TRBD1 as a possible D gene (7 bases). CDR1 and CDR2 from the germline V gene are SNHLY and FYNNEI. Trimming removed 10 bases from V and 6 bases from J, with 16 bases in between. The CDR3 length is 12 residues. The CDR3 loop is CATSGGLGEQYF. CDR3 nucleotides: TGTGCCACCTCAGGGGGGTTGGGCGAGCAGTACTTC.

The chain joins TRBV4-2 to TRBJ1-2; TRBD1 is a possible D gene (6 bases). This CDR3 region has 15 residues. Trimming pared 4 bases from V and 3 bases from J, leaving 15 bases between. CDR1 LGHNA and CDR2 YNFKEQ come from the germline V gene. The CDR3 sequence is CASSPPRGLDYGYTF. The DNA of the CDR3 is TGTGCCAGCAGCCCACCCAGGGGCTTGGACTATGGCTACACCTTC.

V is TRBV6-6 and J is TRBJ2-7; tentatively, D is TRBD2 (6 bases). The CDR3 spans 14 residues. Germline loops: CDR1 MNHNY, CDR2 SVGAGI (reference sequence). Trimming removed 6 bases from V and 3 bases from J, with 15 bases in between. CDR3 sequence (DNA): TGTGCCAGCAGACCGGGAGCAGGACACTACGAGCAGTACTTC. Translating gives CASRPGAGHYEQYF.

The chain combines TRBV19 with TRBJ2-1; TRBD2 agrees at 9 bases. The V gene end was trimmed by 5 bases and the J gene end by 8 bases; junction bases not matched to a gene: 7. This CDR3 spans 14 amino acids. Germline CDR1 and CDR2: LNHDA and SQIVND (reference sequence). As DNA, the CDR3 is TGTGCCAGTAGTGTTTCTAGCGGGGTCTATGAGCAGTTCTTC. It translates to CASSVSSGVYEQFF. Supplemented by reference TRBV19 and TRBJ2-1, the full variable domain reads DGGITQSPKYLFRKEGQNVTLSCEQNLNHDAMYWYRQDPGQGLRLIYYSQIVNDFQKGDIAEGYSVSREKKESFPLTVTSAQKNPTAFYLCASSVSSGVYEQFFGPGTRLTVL.

The chain joins TRBV7-8 to TRBJ2-5; D is undetermined. Trimming removed 1 base at V and 2 bases at J, with 8 bases between. The CDR3 is made up of 14 amino acids. CDR1 is SGHVS and CDR2 is FQNEAQ in the germline V gene. The CDR3 spells CASSLGRQQETQYF. The CDR3 nucleotides read TGTGCCAGCAGCTTAGGGCGGCAACAAGAGACCCAGTACTTC.

The chain recombines TRBV6-1 with TRBJ1-3; D uncertain. CDR3 size: 13 residues. V dropped 3 bases and J dropped 0 bases, with 3 bases sitting between them. Germline V gene data show CDR1 as MNHNS and CDR2 as SASEGT. The CDR3 loop reads CASSDLSGNTIYF. In nucleotides, the CDR3 is TGTGCCAGCAGTGACCTCTCTGGAAACACCATATATTTT.

The chain has TRBV18 and TRBJ1-1, with D perhaps TRBD1 (6 bases). The CDR3 spans 17 residues. Germline CDR1 KGHSH, CDR2 LQKENI. V lost 2 bases and J lost 0, with 16 bases in between. The chain's CDR3 is CASSPEALTGLNTEAFF. The CDR3 nucleotides read TGTGCCAGCTCACCAGAGGCTTTAACAGGGTTGAACACTGAAGCTTTCTTT.

The chain is built from TRBV5-1 and TRBJ2-2; TRBD1 matches at 8 bases. This CDR3 has 14 residues. CDR1 is SGHRS and CDR2 is YFSETQ in the germline V gene. Unmatched junction bases numbered 7, after V lost 8 bases and J lost 4 bases. The CDR3 DNA is TGCGCCAGTGAAGGCCAGGGGGCCACCGGGGAGCTGTTTTTT. Translating it yields CASEGQGATGELFF.

CDR3 in amino acids: CAWSPEGLAGGEQYF. In DNA form, the CDR3 reads TGTGCCTGGAGTCCAGAGGGACTAGCGGGCGGCGAGCAGTACTTC. This chain connects TRBV30 to TRBJ2-7; 12 nucleotides match TRBD2. Germline trimming cut 2 bases from V and 6 bases from J; bases unmatched to any gene: 8. Germline V gives CDR1 GTSNPN, CDR2 SVGIG (reference sequence). The CDR3 loop spans 15 amino acids.

The rearrangement uses TRBV7-9 and TRBJ2-3; 8 bases agree with TRBD1. The CDR3 has 12 residues. Per the germline V gene, CDR1 is SEHNR and CDR2 is FQNEAQ (reference sequence). V lost 5 bases and J lost 9; bases outside the gene matches: 4. CDR3 coding DNA: TGTGCCAGCAGCCGACAGGGGTCCACGCAGTATTTT. It codes for CASSRQGSTQYF. Full variable domain (rest looked up from reference TRBV7-9 and TRBJ2-3): DTGVSQNPRHKITKRGQNVTFRCDPISEHNRLYWYRQTLGQGPEFLTYFQNEAQLEKSRLLSDRFSAERPKGSFSTLEIQRTEQGDSAMYLCASSRQGSTQYFGPGTRLTVL.

The V call is TRBV7-9, the J call TRBJ1-2; TRBD1 agrees at 8 bases. J lost 5 bases, V lost 8 bases, and 10 bases had no gene match. In germline, CDR1 is SEHNR, CDR2 FQNEAQ (reference sequence). The CDR3 is 14 residues long. In DNA, the CDR3 is TGTGCCAGCCACAGGGGGGACAGTTCTTATGGCTACACCTTC. Protein: CASHRGDSSYGYTF.

Note on this clone: A read error may produce the germline difference seen at one junction end. The rearrangement joins TRBV14 to TRBJ2-7; 7 nucleotides align to TRBD2. This CDR3 contains 13 residues. Germline loops: CDR1 SGHDN, CDR2 FVKESK. This CDR3 is CASSQDRRLAAAF. The CDR3 region has the DNA TGTGCCAGCAGCCAAGATAGGAGACTAGCAGCGGCCTTC.

On this clone itself: One end of the junction is discordant with germline, which a read error may explain. The V and J genes are TRBV18 and TRBJ2-1, with 12 positions matching TRBD1. The germline V gene encodes CDR1 KGHSH and CDR2 LQKENI. There are 14 residues in the CDR3. The CDR3 region has the DNA TGTGCCACCTCAGGGACAGGGGGCGACAATGAGCAGTTCTTC. It specifies CATSGTGGDNEQFF.

This chain uses TRBV6-6 with TRBJ1-1; no definite D call. The length of the CDR3 is 15 residues. The germline CDR1 and CDR2 sequences are MNHNY and SVGAGI (reference sequence). V lost 8 bases to trimming and J lost 2 bases, with 18 bases between them. The CDR3, as DNA: TGTGCCAGCTCCAGAGGGAACGGCGTTAACACTGAAGCTTTCTTT. Residues: CASSRGNGVNTEAFF.

With regard to this clone: Within the sample, other DNA sequences also encode this same CDR3. This rearrangement joins TRBV27 to TRBJ2-7, with TRBD2 matching over 10 bases. V was clipped by 2 bases and J by 4 bases; unmatched bases: 8. CDR3 length: 16 amino acids. The V gene's germline CDR1 is MNHEY and CDR2 SMNVEV (reference sequence). The CDR3 reads CASSLGSGRAAYEQYF. The CDR3 coding sequence is TGTGCCAGCAGTTTAGGGAGCGGGAGGGCCGCTTACGAGCAGTACTTC.

The CDR3 here is CSAGGGTGWVYGYTF. CDR3 bases: TGCAGCGCCGGGGGAGGGACAGGGTGGGTCTATGGCTACACCTTC. V usage is TRBV29-1 and J usage is TRBJ1-2, with 9 nucleotides matching TRBD1. With 7 bases clipped from V and 4 bases from J, the junction kept 13 bases outside the gene matches. CDR3 length: 15 residues. Germline CDR1 SQVTM, CDR2 ANQGSEA.

Regarding this clone: Additional DNA sequences in this sample encode the identical CDR3. The chain is built from TRBV18 and TRBJ2-7, with TRBD1 matching 8 bases. In germline, CDR1 is KGHSH, CDR2 LQKENI. Germline trimming cut 5 bases from V and 3 bases from J; bases unmatched to any gene: 3. The CDR3 is 13 amino acids. The CDR3 protein is CASSTGQGYEQYF. In nucleotides, the CDR3 is TGTGCCAGCTCAACCGGACAGGGCTACGAGCAGTACTTC.

V is TRBV19 and J is TRBJ2-5; 13 bases map to TRBD2. Germline values: CDR1 LNHDA, CDR2 SQIVND (reference sequence). V dropped 9 bases and J dropped 2; count of bases not matched to a gene: 3. The CDR3 spans 14 residues. CDR3 bases: TGTGCCAGCCGGACTAGCGGGGGACAAGAGACCCAGTACTTC. Its protein product is CASRTSGGQETQYF.

The chain links TRBV18 to TRBJ1-1, with unresolved D. V was trimmed by 6 bases and J by 2 bases, leaving 13 bases between them. The CDR3 is 14 residues long. Germline lookup yields CDR1 KGHSH and CDR2 LQKENI. The CDR3 nucleotides read TGTGCCAGCTCGGGGAGGACGGCAAACACTGAAGCTTTCTTT. Amino acids: CASSGRTANTEAFF.

The rearrangement joins TRBV30 to TRBJ2-5; D remains ambiguous. Trimming removed 2 bases from V and 4 bases from J, with 11 bases in between. Per the germline V gene, CDR1 is GTSNPN and CDR2 is SVGIG (reference sequence). This CDR3 is built from 13 residues. The CDR3 bases are TGTGCCTGGAGTAATGGAGAGGTAGAGACCCAGTACTTC. Protein sequence: CAWSNGEVETQYF.

This chain links TRBV19 with TRBJ2-5; 13 bases fit TRBD2. The CDR3 is 15 residues long. Germline V CDR1 and CDR2: LNHDA, SQIVND (reference sequence). Germline trimming cut 6 bases from V and 4 bases from J; bases unmatched to any gene: 5. The chain's CDR3 is CASSLGLAGLETQYF. In DNA form, the CDR3 reads TGTGCCAGTAGCCTGGGACTAGCGGGGCTAGAGACCCAGTACTTC.

The chain uses TRBV7-2 and TRBJ2-5; 10 positions agree with TRBD2. CDR1 is SGHTA and CDR2 is FQGNSA in the germline V gene. The CDR3 is made up of 16 amino acids. V was clipped by 2 bases and J by 5 bases; unmatched bases: 8. CDR3 in amino acids: CASSLSSGGVAETQYF. The CDR3 nucleotides are TGTGCCAGCAGCTTATCGAGCGGGGGGGTTGCGGAGACCCAGTACTTC.

The V gene is TRBV7-2, the J gene TRBJ2-3; D uncertain. There are 14 residues in the CDR3. Germline V gives CDR1 SGHTA, CDR2 FQGNSA. Trimming left V 5 bases short and J 0 bases short, with 9 bases between. CDR3 loop: CASSPLISTDTQYF. The CDR3 DNA is TGTGCCAGCAGCCCCCTTATCAGCACAGATACGCAGTATTTT.

The gene calls are TRBV19 and TRBJ1-4; D unresolved. Germline CDR1 and CDR2: LNHDA and SQIVND (reference sequence). Trimming left V 5 bases short and J 7 bases short, with 8 bases between. There are 12 residues in the CDR3. CDR3: CASSFPGEKLFF. DNA for the CDR3: TGTGCCAGTAGTTTCCCGGGTGAAAAACTGTTTTTT.